This TCR beta chain was captured by sequencing in a study of control samples from healthy donors and cancer patients. CDR1 and CDR2 (germline): LGHDT, YNNKEL (reference sequence). Trimming at V came to 1 base and at J to 9 bases, leaving 0 bases not matched to a gene. The CDR3 extends over 12 amino acids. Assay used: immunoSEQ multiplex PCR; TCRdb lists only in-frame clones, some missing. The data show under 200,000 clones, about 94% seen once. The specimen was blood. The rearrangement joins TRBV3-1 (or the pseudogene TRBV3-2) to TRBJ2-1; TRBD2 matches at 7 bases. This TCR was recovered from a woman between 40 and 55 years old in good health. CDR3 sequence (DNA): TGTGCCAGCAGCCAAGGGGGGGGTGAGCAGTTCTTC. Translated: CASSQGGGEQFF.